This T cell receptor (beta chain) comes out of a study of blood T cell repertoires in COVID-19. One Seattle source followed patients from active infection through their disease course. V was trimmed by 4 bases and J by 10 bases, leaving 17 bases between them. Germline CDR1 reads MNHEY; CDR2 reads SMNVEV (reference sequence). The CDR3 totals 14 residues. Measured with immunoSEQ multiplex PCR; TCRdb has only the in-frame clones, and not every one. The table includes 350,000 to 450,000 clones, 86% detected once. V gene TRBV27 combines with J gene TRBJ2-1, with D maybe TRBD2 (6 bases). Source material: peripheral blood. The TCR was taken from a woman in her fifties or sixties with COVID-19, enrolled during active disease. CDR3 amino acids: CASSSRGSLWEQFF. CDR3 bases: TGTGCCAGCAGTTCGCGGGGTAGCCTCTGGGAGCAGTTCTTC.